There are many counts of the clone carrying this T cell receptor (beta chain). The target antigen is unknown. The source of the sample is a study of Graves' ophthalmopathy and Graves' hyperthyroidism. Points from the study as a whole: A 13-signature model separated ophthalmopathy from stable hyperthyroidism, 85% to 90% sensitivity, just over 80% specificity. Also, most clonotypes expanded in the thyroid above 0.001 frequency appeared in blood. Sensitivity reached more than 70% and specificity roughly 72% when the model predicted ophthalmopathy progression.

The junction had 6 bases not matched to a gene; V was cut back by 0 bases and J by 2 bases. The germline CDR1 and CDR2 sequences are SGHRS and YFSETQ. This CDR3 comprises 16 residues. Amplification of TCR beta CDR3 regions used RNA transcripts. Second-round multiplex PCR followed a first-round RT-PCR using HTBI primers. Using its own MiXCR run on the multiplex PCR reads, TCRdb lists one record per CDR3 protein. The sample yields 450,000 or so distinct CDR3 sequences, 14% seen once. The TCR was taken from a woman aged 25 to 39 with Graves' ophthalmopathy. The chain uses TRBV5-1 and TRBJ2-7, with TRBD1 matching over 9 bases. Specimen: blood. This chain's CDR3 is CASSLAPGQGAYEQYF. The CDR3 DNA is TGCGCCAGCAGCTTGGCACCGGGACAGGGCGCCTACGAGCAGTACTTC.